The 10 T cell receptor beta chains below all came from one sample that was sequenced in a study of blood T cell repertoires in COVID-19 (dated by TCRdb to 2020 to 2021). The library was obtained by the immunoSEQ multiplex PCR assay. TCRdb re-hosts the immuneACCESS table, in-frame sequences only. Its copies lack some clones; in the studies checked, an unresolved V gene accounts for under half of them, and the cause for the rest is not known. This sample comprises about 410,000 clones, around nine tenths of them detected only once. Clones ranked in the top ten supply around 1.5% of the sample. Specimen: peripheral blood. These receptors originate from a woman aged 40 to 49 with COVID-19, enrolled during active disease.

This clone was observed a handful of times. The same CDR3 can be traced to other DNA sequences in this sample. V gene TRBV27 combines with J gene TRBJ1-5, with 9 positions matching TRBD1. The CDR3 loop spans 15 amino acids. Unmatched junction bases numbered 6, after V lost 5 bases and J lost 4 bases. CDR1 MNHEY and CDR2 SMNVEV come from the germline V gene (reference sequence). The CDR3 loop reads CASSQGQGWNQPQHF. In nucleotides, the CDR3 is TGTGCCAGCAGTCAGGGACAGGGATGGAATCAGCCCCAGCATTTT.

This sequence joins TRBV11-2 and TRBJ2-5; no clear D. The germline CDR1 and CDR2 sequences are SGHAT and FQNNGV. Deletions cut 5 bases from V and 6 bases from J, with 7 bases between. This CDR3 has 11 residues. CDR3 in amino acids: CASSARKTQYF. For the CDR3, the DNA is TGTGCCAGCAGCGCCAGGAAGACCCAGTACTTC.

The rearrangement joins TRBV7-2 to TRBJ1-5, with 11 bases matching TRBD1. Germline assignment: CDR1 SGHTA and CDR2 FQGNSA. The CDR3 length is 16 residues. The V segment lost 4 bases and the J segment 6 bases; nucleotides outside the gene matches: 8. The CDR3 coding sequence is TGTGCCAGCAGCTCCCGGACAGGGGGCGTTCGTCAGCCCCAGCATTTT. It translates to CASSSRTGGVRQPQHF.

The chain is built from TRBV15 and TRBJ1-1; D possibly corresponds to TRBD1 (5 bases). V was cut by 1 base and J by 3 bases, with 9 bases left in between. The CDR3 consists of 14 residues. In germline, CDR1 is LNHNV, CDR2 YYDKDF (reference sequence). The CDR3, as DNA: TGTGCCACCAGCAGAGGAGGGGAGGACACTGAAGCTTTCTTT. Translating it yields CATSRGGEDTEAFF.

This clone appeared a single time. The genes are TRBV29-1 and TRBJ2-5, with a weak D call TRBD1 (6 bases). The V gene's germline CDR1 is SQVTM and CDR2 ANQGSEA. The V end was cut by 6 bases, the J end by 5 bases, with 19 bases between. The CDR3 consists of 14 residues. The CDR3 DNA follows: TGCAGCGTGTGGGGTTTACAGGGAAGGGAGACCCAGTACTTC. It is translated as CSVWGLQGRETQYF.

The chain combines TRBV12-3 or TRBV12-4 with TRBJ1-1; D unresolved. This CDR3 is built from 11 residues. The V and J ends lost 8 bases and 4 bases respectively, with 8 bases between them. The CDR3 region has the DNA TGTGCCAGCCGGAGTAGCACTGAAGCTTTCTTT. Encoded protein: CASRSSTEAFF.

The chain carries TRBV7-9 and TRBJ1-4; 7 bases are shared with TRBD1. Germline lookup yields CDR1 SEHNR and CDR2 FQNEAQ (reference sequence). The CDR3 length is 15 residues. The ends lost 6 bases at V and 1 base at J; junction bases unmatched: 5. The CDR3 is CASRFQGVTNEKLFF. CDR3 DNA: TGTGCCAGCAGATTCCAGGGGGTAACTAATGAAAAACTGTTTTTT.

The chain couples TRBV19 to TRBJ2-7; 11 nucleotides line up with TRBD2. The germline V gene encodes CDR1 LNHDA and CDR2 SQIVND (reference sequence). Trimming removed 6 bases from V and 2 bases from J; junction bases left unmatched: 6. The CDR3 has 15 amino acids. The CDR3 nucleotides are TGTGCCAGTAGCCAGACTAGCGGGACGACCTACGAGCAGTACTTC. It is translated as CASSQTSGTTYEQYF.

This rearrangement joins TRBV6-6 to TRBJ1-4; 9 bases agree with TRBD1. The CDR3 is 15 residues long. With V trimmed by 5 bases and J by 11 bases, 12 bases remained unmatched. From germline, CDR1 is MNHNY and CDR2 SVGAGI (reference sequence). The CDR3 DNA is TGTGCCAGCAGTCAAGGGGGACAGGGCGTTCGGAAACTGTTTTTT. This translates into CASSQGGQGVRKLFF.

This clone was seen just once. The chain couples TRBV5-1 to TRBJ2-1; 7 nucleotides match TRBD2. The CDR3 has 18 residues. CDR1 is SGHRS and CDR2 is YFSETQ in the germline V gene. V lost 0 bases and J lost 6; bases outside the gene matches: 15. CDR3 residues: CASSLGPKAGTSLNEQFF. The CDR3 DNA is TGCGCCAGCAGCTTGGGCCCTAAAGCGGGGACCTCCCTCAATGAGCAGTTCTTC.